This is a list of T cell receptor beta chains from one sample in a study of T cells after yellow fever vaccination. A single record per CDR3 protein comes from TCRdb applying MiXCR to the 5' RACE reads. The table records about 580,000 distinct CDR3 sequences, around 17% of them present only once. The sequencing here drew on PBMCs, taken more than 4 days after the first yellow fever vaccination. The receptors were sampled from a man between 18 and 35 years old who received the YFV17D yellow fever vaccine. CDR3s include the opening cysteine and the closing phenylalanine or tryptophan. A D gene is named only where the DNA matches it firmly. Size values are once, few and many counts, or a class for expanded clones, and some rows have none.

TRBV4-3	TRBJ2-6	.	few	TGCGCCAGCAGCCCCCGAGGAGCTACCTCTGGGGCCAACGTCCTGACTTTC	CASSPRGATSGANVLTF
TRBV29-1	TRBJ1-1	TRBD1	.	TGCAGCGTTTGTAGGGACAGCTGGTTAAACACTGAAGCTTTCTTT	CSVCRDSWLNTEAFF
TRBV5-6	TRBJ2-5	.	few	TGTGCCAGCAGCTTGGTTTCGACCGGAGAGACCCAGTACTTC	CASSLVSTGETQYF
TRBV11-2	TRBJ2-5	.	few	TGTGCCAGCAGCTTAGAGGCTTGGGGACCCCAAGAGACCCAGTACTTC	CASSLEAWGPQETQYF
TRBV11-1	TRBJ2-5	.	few	TGTGCCAGCAGCTTGAGACCAAGGGGTGAGACCCAGTACTTC	CASSLRPRGETQYF
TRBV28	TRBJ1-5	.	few	TGTGCCAGCAGTTCTCCGACTTTACGGGCCGGGAGCTATAGCAATCAGCCCCAGCATTTT	CASSSPTLRAGSYSNQPQHF
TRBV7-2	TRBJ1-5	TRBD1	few	TGTGCCAGCAGCTTAGCTGGACAGGGTAGCGAGCCCCAGCATTTT	CASSLAGQGSEPQHF
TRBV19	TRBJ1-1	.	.	TGTGCCACGTCCATGAACACTGAAGCTTTCTTT	CATSMNTEAFF
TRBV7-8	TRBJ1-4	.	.	TGTGCCAGCAGCACCTTTCCAGCGCCTGGTGAAAAACTGTTTTTT	CASSTFPAPGEKLFF
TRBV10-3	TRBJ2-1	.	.	TGTGCCATCAGTGAGACGTTTGATGAGCAGTTCTTC	CAISETFDEQFF
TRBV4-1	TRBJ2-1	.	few	TGCGCCAGCAGCCAAGATGGGGGGCGATCCTACAATGAGCAGTTCTTC	CASSQDGGRSYNEQFF
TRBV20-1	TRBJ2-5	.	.	TGCAGTGCTACCCTGACCTATCAAGAGACCCAGTACTTC	CSATLTYQETQYF
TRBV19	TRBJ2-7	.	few	TGTGCCAGTAGTATTGGACCCAACCCAGCCTACGAGCAGTACTTC	CASSIGPNPAYEQYF
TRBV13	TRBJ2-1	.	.	TGTGCCAGCAGCCAAGGGACACACGGATACAATGAGCAGTTCTTC	CASSQGTHGYNEQFF
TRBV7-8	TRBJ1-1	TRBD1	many	TGTGCCAGCAGTGGGACAGGAGGGACGGTATTCGCTGAAGCTTTCTTT	CASSGTGGTVFAEAFF
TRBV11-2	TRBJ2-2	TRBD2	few	TGTGCCAGCAGCCGGGCTAGCGGGGGGTCGGTCGGGGAGCTGTTTTTT	CASSRASGGSVGELFF
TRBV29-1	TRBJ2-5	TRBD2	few	TGCAGCGTGGCCGGACTAGCGGGGGGTATTTCGCGGGAGACCCAGTACTTC	CSVAGLAGGISRETQYF
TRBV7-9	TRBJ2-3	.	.	TGTGCCAGCAGCTTACTAGATAAACCAGATACGCAGTATTTT	CASSLLDKPDTQYF
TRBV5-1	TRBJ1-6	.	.	TGCGCCAGCAGCTTGGATCCCGACTTGGGTTCACCCCTCCACTTT	CASSLDPDLGSPLHF
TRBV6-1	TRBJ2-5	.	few	TGTGCCAGCAGTGCCTCCGGGGGCTTAGAGACCCAGTACTTC	CASSASGGLETQYF
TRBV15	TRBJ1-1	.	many	TGTGCCACCAGCAGAGAACGAACGCGACGGGTCACTGAAGCTTTCTTT	CATSRERTRRVTEAFF
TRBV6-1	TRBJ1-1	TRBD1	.	TGTGCCAGCAGCCAATTACGGACAGGGGGCACTGAAGCTTTCTTT	CASSQLRTGGTEAFF
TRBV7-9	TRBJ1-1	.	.	TGTGCCAGCAGTCGGTCGGCCACTGAAGCTTTCTTT	CASSRSATEAFF
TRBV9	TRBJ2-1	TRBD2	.	TGTGCCAGCAGCGCTAGCGGGGGGGGCATCAATGAGCAGTTCTTC	CASSASGGGINEQFF
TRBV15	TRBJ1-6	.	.	TGTGCCACCAGCAGGGGACGGAGCTCCTATAATTCACCCCTCCACTTT	CATSRGRSSYNSPLHF
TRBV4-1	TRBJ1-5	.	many	TGCGCCAGCAGCCAAGACTTGGACAGCCAACATCAGCCCCAGCATTTT	CASSQDLDSQHQPQHF
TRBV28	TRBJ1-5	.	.	TGTGCCAGCAGCCATTACACGAGCAATCAGCCCCAGCATTTT	CASSHYTSNQPQHF
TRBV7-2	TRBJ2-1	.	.	TGTGCCAGCAGACCTGGGATGGGTGAGCAGTTCTTC	CASRPGMGEQFF
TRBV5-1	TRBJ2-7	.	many	TGCGCCAGCAGCTTGCGTCCCCCCTACGAGCAGTACTTC	CASSLRPPYEQYF